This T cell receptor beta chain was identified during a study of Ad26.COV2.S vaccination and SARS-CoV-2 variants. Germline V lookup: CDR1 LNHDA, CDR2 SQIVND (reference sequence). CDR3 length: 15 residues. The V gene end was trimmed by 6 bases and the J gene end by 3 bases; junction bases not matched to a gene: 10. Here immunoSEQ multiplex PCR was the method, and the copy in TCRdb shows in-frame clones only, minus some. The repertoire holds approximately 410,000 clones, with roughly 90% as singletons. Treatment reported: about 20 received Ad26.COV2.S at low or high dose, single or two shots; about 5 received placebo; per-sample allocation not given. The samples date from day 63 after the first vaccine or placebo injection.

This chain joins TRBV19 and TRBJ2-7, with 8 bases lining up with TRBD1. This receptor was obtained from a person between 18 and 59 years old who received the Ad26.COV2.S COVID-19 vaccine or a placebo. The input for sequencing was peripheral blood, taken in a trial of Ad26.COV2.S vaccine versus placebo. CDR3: CASRHGQGQGYEQYF. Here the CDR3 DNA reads TGTGCCAGTAGACACGGACAGGGTCAGGGCTACGAGCAGTACTTC.